This T cell receptor (beta chain) emerged from a study of follicular helper T cells after annual influenza vaccination. TCRdb's copy holds only in-frame clones and misses some; the assay was immunoSEQ multiplex PCR. Of roughly 5,600 clones in the sample, roughly 83% were seen once. The J segment lost 6 bases and the V segment lost 1 base, leaving 5 bases of the junction unmatched. Germline assignment: CDR1 SGHTA and CDR2 FQGNSA. CDR3 size: 15 residues. As to time point: 2015-2016 season, 7 days after influenza vaccination. This receptor was taken from an adult who received the influenza vaccine. The chain recombines TRBV7-2 with TRBJ1-5; 8 nucleotides agree with TRBD1. The sample was CXCR5+ CD38- circulating T follicular helper cells from blood, taken 7 days after influenza vaccination. Subset noted: circulating Tfh, non-naive CD4+CXCR5+PD-1+ (ICOS+CD38+ or ICOS-CD38-). DNA of the CDR3: TGTGCCAGCAGCTTAGGGCAGGGGGCCCGTCAGCCCCAGCATTTT. This translates into CASSLGQGARQPQHF. The complete variable domain, with remaining parts taken from reference TRBV7-2 and TRBJ1-5, reads GAGVSQSPSNKVTEKGKDVELRCDPISGHTALYWYRQSLGQGLEFLIYFQGNSAPDKSGLPSDRFSAERTGGSVSTLTIQRTQQEDSAVYLCASSLGQGARQPQHFGDGTRLSIL.